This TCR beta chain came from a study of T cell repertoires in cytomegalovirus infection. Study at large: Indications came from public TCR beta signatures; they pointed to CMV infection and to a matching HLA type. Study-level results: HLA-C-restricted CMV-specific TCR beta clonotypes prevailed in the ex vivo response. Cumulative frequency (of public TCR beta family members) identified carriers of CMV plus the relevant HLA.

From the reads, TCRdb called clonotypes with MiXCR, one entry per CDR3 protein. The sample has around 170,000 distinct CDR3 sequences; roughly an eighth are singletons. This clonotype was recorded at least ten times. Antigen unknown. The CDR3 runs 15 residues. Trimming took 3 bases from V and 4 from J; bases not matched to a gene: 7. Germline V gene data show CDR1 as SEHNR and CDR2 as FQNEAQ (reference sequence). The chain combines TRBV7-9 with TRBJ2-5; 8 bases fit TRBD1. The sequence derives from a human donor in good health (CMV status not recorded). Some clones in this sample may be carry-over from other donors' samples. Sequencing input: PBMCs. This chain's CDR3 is CASSFPGQGRETQYF. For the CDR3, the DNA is TGTGCCAGCAGCTTTCCCGGACAGGGCCGAGAGACCCAGTACTTC.